The 11 T cell receptor beta chains listed next were all sequenced from one sample in a study of T cell clonotyping in hematopoietic cell transplantation. Only in-frame clones appear in the TCRdb table, and some are missing; sequencing was by immunoSEQ multiplex PCR. The sample gives roughly 6,000 clones, roughly 89% of which show up once; roughly 8% is in the top ten. This sample comprised peripheral blood mononuclear cells, obtained 100 days after allogeneic stem cell transplant. Source of these receptors: a male patient in his thirties or forties who had an allogeneic stem cell transplant from an unrelated donor, so the T cells may come from the graft donor. Some clones in this sample may be carry-over from other donors' samples.

The rearrangement links TRBV6-5 to TRBJ2-7; D is undetermined. The germline gives CDR1 MNHEY, CDR2 SVGAGI. V was cut by 2 bases and J by 2 bases, with 10 bases left in between. CDR3 length: 14 residues. The CDR3 sequence: CASSYSDRTYEQYF. The CDR3 bases are TGTGCCAGCAGTTACAGCGACCGGACCTACGAGCAGTACTTC.

This clone was seen once. V is TRBV25-1 and J is TRBJ2-2, with TRBD1 matching 9 bases. The germline V gene has CDR1 MGHDK and CDR2 SYGVNS. J was trimmed by 12 bases and V by 8 bases; bases with no gene match: 13. The length of the CDR3 is 14 residues. CDR3 region: CASDPGTGTRQLFF. The CDR3 DNA reads TGTGCCAGCGACCCCGGGACAGGGACGCGGCAGCTGTTTTTT.

This clone has more than one count but fewer than ten. V and J are TRBV4-2 and TRBJ2-1; D remains unclear. Trimming cost V 1 base and J 6 bases, with 7 bases left between them. Germline lookup yields CDR1 LGHNA and CDR2 YNFKEQ. The CDR3 loop spans 13 amino acids. This CDR3 is CASSQGLPNEQFF. The DNA of the CDR3 is TGTGCCAGCAGCCAAGGTCTTCCCAATGAGCAGTTCTTC.

V usage is TRBV19 and J usage is TRBJ2-6; 7 bases agree with TRBD1. The germline gives CDR1 LNHDA, CDR2 SQIVND (reference sequence). This CDR3 has 21 amino acids. With V trimmed by 0 bases and J by 3 bases, 17 bases remained unmatched. As DNA, the CDR3 is TGTGCCAGTAGTATAGATTCTCCCCTGACAGGGCACTTAGATGGGGCCAACGTCCTGACTTTC. Translation: CASSIDSPLTGHLDGANVLTF.

The V call is TRBV6-4, the J call TRBJ1-5; D not resolved. This CDR3 has 13 amino acids. V lost 3 bases and J lost 7, with 10 bases in between. Germline V gene sequence: CDR1 MRHNA, CDR2 SNTAGT. The CDR3 spells CASSEEGGQPQHF. As DNA, the CDR3 is TGTGCCAGCAGTGAAGAAGGTGGGCAGCCCCAGCATTTT.

The J gene is TRBJ2-1, the V gene TRBV4-1; a weak D match, TRBD2 (6 bases). The CDR3 has 13 residues. V was clipped by 7 bases and J by 7 bases, with 14 bases between them. Germline V gives CDR1 MGHRA, CDR2 YSYEKL. The CDR3 region has the DNA TGCGCCAGCAAATCGCCAGGGAGGAATGAGCAGTTCTTC. Its protein product is CASKSPGRNEQFF.

This clone showed up just a few times. V and J are TRBV10-2 and TRBJ1-1; D may be TRBD1 (6 bases). This CDR3 spans 15 amino acids. Germline assignment: CDR1 WSHSY and CDR2 SAAADI. V was clipped by 4 bases and J by 1 base, with 13 bases between them. The CDR3 region has the DNA TGCGCCAGCAGTGGATACAGGGAGGGGAACACTGAAGCTTTCTTT. Encoded protein: CASSGYREGNTEAFF.

The rearrangement links TRBV30 to TRBJ1-1; tentatively, D is TRBD1 (6 bases). The CDR3 contains 12 residues. Germline V lookup: CDR1 GTSNPN, CDR2 SVGIG (reference sequence). Trimming pared 0 bases from V and 7 bases from J, leaving 9 bases between. The CDR3 spells CAWSVTGFEAFF. CDR3 nucleotide sequence: TGTGCCTGGAGTGTGACAGGTTTTGAAGCTTTCTTT. The complete variable domain, with remaining parts taken from reference TRBV30 and TRBJ1-1, reads SQTIHQWPATLVQPVGSPLSLECTVEGTSNPNLYWYRQAAGRGLQLLFYSVGIGQISSEVPQNLSASRPQDRQFILSSKKLLLSDSGFYLCAWSVTGFEAFFGQGTRLTVV.

This chain connects TRBV5-1 to TRBJ1-6, with 10 bases matching TRBD1. This CDR3 has 14 amino acids. The germline V gene encodes CDR1 SGHRS and CDR2 YFSETQ. V was clipped by 1 base and J by 11 bases; unmatched bases: 3. The CDR3 reads CASSLQTGGTPLHF. CDR3 bases: TGCGCCAGCAGCTTGCAGACAGGGGGCACACCCCTCCACTTT.

This chain connects TRBV7-3 to TRBJ1-2, with D unclear. Germline V gives CDR1 SGHTA, CDR2 FQGTGA. This CDR3 is built from 12 residues. V was cut by 2 bases and J by 8 bases, with 9 bases left in between. The CDR3 sequence: CASSLDGLGYTF. CDR3 sequence (DNA): TGTGCCAGCAGCTTAGACGGTTTAGGCTACACCTTC. The full variable domain, completed using reference TRBV7-3 and TRBJ1-2, is GAGVSQTPSNKVTEKGKYVELRCDPISGHTALYWYRQSLGQGPEFLIYFQGTGAADDSGLPNDRFFAVRPEGSVSTLKIQRTERGDSAVYLCASSLDGLGYTFGSGTRLTVV.

The V gene is TRBV2, the J gene TRBJ1-1; the D gene is possibly TRBD1 (5 bases). Trimming stripped 8 bases from V and 5 bases from J, with 15 bases between. In germline, CDR1 is SNHLY, CDR2 FYNNEI. The CDR3 spans 13 residues. The CDR3 region is CASVYGGGTEAFF. CDR3 nucleotide sequence: TGTGCCAGCGTTTATGGGGGAGGGACTGAAGCTTTCTTT.